This T cell receptor (beta chain) was captured by sequencing in a study of shared clonotypes between healthy human individuals. Notes on the study in general: Only blood samples were collected, and tissue repertoires likely differ.

This CDR3 has 15 amino acids. V was pared by 5 bases and J by 2 bases, with 13 bases between. Germline V gene data show CDR1 as MRHNA and CDR2 as SNTAGT. The protocol was immunoSEQ multiplex PCR, while the TCRdb copy is restricted to in-frame clones and leaves out a portion. The sample gives hundreds of thousands of clones, around 78% of which show up once; about 12% is in the top ten. This clone was found many times. As yet, its antigen is unknown. This TCR derives from a woman aged 40 to 50 in good health. Some clones in this sample may be carry-over from other donors' samples. Sequenced: PBMCs. This chain uses TRBV6-4 with TRBJ2-1; D is uncertain. The CDR3 DNA reads as TGTGCCAGCAGTTCCCGAGATGGCACCTACAATGAGCAGTTCTTC. Translating gives CASSSRDGTYNEQFF.